This TCR beta chain came from a study of blood T cell repertoires in COVID-19. On the study more broadly: Spain, Italy and the United States supplied samples that represented acute and convalescent COVID-19. T cells, B-cell-depleted T cells, or PBMCs provided the cDNA or gDNA that served as material.

In the original processing: Reference gene primer amplification yielded estimated nucleated cell counts. Sequencing was performed with immunoSEQ multiplex PCR; in TCRdb, only in-frame clones are kept and a portion is missing. That table is the source of V, J and clone size, and D and trimming were worked out from the DNA. The table lists 200,000 to 300,000 clones, about 90% of them singletons, with approximately 2.2% in the top ten. Germline V gene data show CDR1 as LNHNV and CDR2 as YYDKDF (reference sequence). The ends were cut back, 1 base at V and 5 bases at J, with 8 bases in the middle. There are 14 residues in the CDR3.

The origin of this receptor is a woman aged 50 to 60 with acute or convalescent COVID-19. Specimen: peripheral blood. The V call is TRBV15, the J call TRBJ2-2, with D perhaps matching TRBD2 (5 bases). The DNA of the CDR3 is TGTGCCACCAGCAGAGCCGGGAAAACCGGGGAGCTGTTTTTT. Translating gives CATSRAGKTGELFF.